These 22 T cell receptor beta chains share one sample of origin, sequenced in a study of cytomegalovirus exposure and HLA in healthy donors. Clones were read by immunoSEQ multiplex PCR, and TCRdb kept only the in-frame ones, dropping some. The data contain 100,000 to 150,000 clones, 95% to 96% of them singletons. The source material was PBMCs. The source is a man younger than 35 in good health and CMV-seronegative.

The chain uses TRBV4-3 and TRBJ1-5, with D maybe TRBD1 (5 bases). Trimming left V 0 bases short and J 6 bases short, with 15 bases between. The CDR3 spans 16 residues. Germline values: CDR1 LGHNA, CDR2 YSLEER. The CDR3 sequence: CASSQDRGEGAQPQHF. CDR3 nucleotides: TGCGCCAGCAGCCAAGATCGGGGGGAAGGCGCTCAGCCCCAGCATTTT.

The chain joins TRBV7-9 to TRBJ1-2; 11 bases are shared with TRBD1. V was clipped by 5 bases and J by 3 bases; unmatched bases: 8. This CDR3 is built from 16 residues. Germline CDR1 and CDR2: SEHNR and FQNEAQ (reference sequence). The CDR3 reads CASSGWTGGADYGYTF. CDR3 nucleotide sequence: TGTGCCAGCAGCGGCTGGACAGGGGGCGCCGACTATGGCTACACCTTC.

Only one count was recorded for this clone. The gene calls are TRBV28 and TRBJ1-5, with 7 bases identical to TRBD1. V was pared by 3 bases and J by 4 bases, with 6 bases of the junction left unmatched. In germline, CDR1 is MDHEN, CDR2 SYDVKM. This CDR3 is built from 15 residues. The CDR3 DNA sequence: TGTGCCAGCAGTTTGGAGGGGGCGCGGAATCAGCCCCAGCATTTT. Its protein product is CASSLEGARNQPQHF.

In DNA form, the CDR3 reads TGCAGCGTTGAAACAGGACGAAATGAAAAACTGTTTTTT. This translates into CSVETGRNEKLFF. This sequence joins TRBV29-1 and TRBJ1-4, with D possibly being TRBD1 (5 bases). Germline assignment: CDR1 SQVTM and CDR2 ANQGSEA. V was clipped by 2 bases and J by 5 bases, with 9 bases between them. This CDR3 is 13 amino acids long.

The V gene is TRBV30, the J gene TRBJ2-3; tentative D call: TRBD1 (5 bases). V was cut by 4 bases and J by 0 bases, with 11 bases left in between. The CDR3 has 14 amino acids. Per the germline V gene, CDR1 is GTSNPN and CDR2 is SVGIG (reference sequence). CDR3 coding DNA: TGTGCCTGGACCACGACAGCTAGCACAGATACGCAGTATTTT. It codes for CAWTTTASTDTQYF. The full variable domain, with the rest looked up from reference TRBV30 and TRBJ2-3, is SQTIHQWPATLVQPVGSPLSLECTVEGTSNPNLYWYRQAAGRGLQLLFYSVGIGQISSEVPQNLSASRPQDRQFILSSKKLLLSDSGFYLCAWTTTASTDTQYFGPGTRLTVL.

J is TRBJ2-2 and V is TRBV4-3; 9 nucleotides align to TRBD1. J gave up 3 bases and V 4 bases, and 12 bases lay outside the gene matches. CDR1 and CDR2 from the germline V gene are LGHNA and YSLEER. The CDR3 runs 18 residues. In DNA form, the CDR3 reads TGCGCCAGCAGCCGGAAAACAGGGGGCGTAAAGTACACCGGGGAGCTGTTTTTT. It specifies CASSRKTGGVKYTGELFF.

This sequence joins TRBV19 and TRBJ1-4; unclear D gene. Trimming left V 7 bases short and J 8 bases short, with 17 bases between. The CDR3 loop spans 14 amino acids. Germline assignment: CDR1 LNHDA and CDR2 SQIVND (reference sequence). The CDR3 sequence is CASMGRAQREKLFF. CDR3 in DNA: TGTGCCAGTATGGGAAGGGCGCAGCGGGAAAAACTGTTTTTT.

The chain combines TRBV29-1 with TRBJ2-7; a weak D match, TRBD1 (5 bases). This CDR3 comprises 14 residues. V shed 7 bases and J shed 0 bases, with 16 bases lying between them. CDR1 SQVTM and CDR2 ANQGSEA come from the germline V gene. The CDR3 protein is CSAGNRLSSYEQYF. CDR3 coding DNA: TGCAGCGCCGGAAACAGGCTCAGCTCCTACGAGCAGTACTTC.

V gene TRBV18 combines with J gene TRBJ2-7, with 7 nucleotides matching TRBD2. This CDR3 has 16 residues. Germline lookup yields CDR1 KGHSH and CDR2 LQKENI. Germline trimming cut 3 bases from V and 0 bases from J; bases unmatched to any gene: 8. The CDR3 sequence: CASSPTAGLSSYEQYF. The CDR3 DNA is TGTGCCAGCTCACCCACAGCGGGGCTAAGCTCCTACGAGCAGTACTTC. The whole variable domain, filled in from reference TRBV18 and TRBJ2-7, reads NAGVMQNPRHLVRRRGQEARLRCSPMKGHSHVYWYRQLPEEGLKFMVYLQKENIIDESGMPKERFSAEFPKEGPSILRIQQVVRGDSAAYFCASSPTAGLSSYEQYFGPGTRLTVT.

The rearrangement uses TRBV19 and TRBJ2-1; 9 nucleotides match TRBD2. After removal of 5 bases from V and 14 bases from J, the junction contained 16 bases not matched to a gene. Germline V gene sequence: CDR1 LNHDA, CDR2 SQIVND (reference sequence). CDR3 size: 15 residues. The CDR3 bases are TGTGCCAGTAGTCCCCGGGGGCTAGCGGGACGGGCGAAGTTCTTC. It codes for CASSPRGLAGRAKFF.

The rearrangement joins TRBV27 to TRBJ1-2, with D possibly matching TRBD1 (6 bases). V was trimmed by 8 bases and J by 8 bases, leaving 12 bases between them. This CDR3 comprises 11 residues. Per the germline V gene, CDR1 is MNHEY and CDR2 is SMNVEV (reference sequence). CDR3 amino acids: CASRGAGGYTF. DNA for the CDR3: TGTGCCAGCCGGGGGGCGGGAGGCTACACCTTC.

The J gene is TRBJ1-4, the V gene TRBV6-5; tentative D call: TRBD1 (6 bases). The CDR3 totals 13 residues. Germline lookup yields CDR1 MNHEY and CDR2 SVGAGI. The ends were cut back, 9 bases at V and 8 bases at J, with 16 bases in the middle. CDR3 coding DNA: TGTGCCAGTAGGGGGACATATAGGGAAAAACTGTTTTTT. As protein: CASRGTYREKLFF.

This rearrangement joins TRBV6-4 to TRBJ1-2; D remains ambiguous. Germline V gives CDR1 MRHNA, CDR2 SNTAGT. V shed 7 bases and J shed 10 bases, with 13 bases lying between them. The CDR3 extends over 11 amino acids. The CDR3 DNA reads TGTGCCAGCAACCAGTCAACAGCCTACACCTTC. The encoded protein is CASNQSTAYTF.

The chain links TRBV18 to TRBJ1-1; D is unresolved. V was pared by 2 bases and J by 9 bases, with 10 bases between. Germline V lookup: CDR1 KGHSH, CDR2 LQKENI. This CDR3 spans 12 amino acids. The CDR3 protein is CASSPTGLQAFF. The CDR3 bases are TGTGCCAGCTCACCAACGGGGTTACAAGCTTTCTTT.

J is TRBJ2-2 and V is TRBV15; D might be TRBD2 (5 bases). CDR3 size: 14 residues. V dropped 2 bases and J dropped 6 bases, with 10 bases sitting between them. Germline V CDR1 and CDR2: LNHNV, YYDKDF (reference sequence). The CDR3 loop reads CATSRSGDAGELFF. DNA for the CDR3: TGTGCCACCAGCAGATCCGGGGATGCCGGGGAGCTGTTTTTT.

The genes are TRBV19 and TRBJ1-5, with 7 bases lining up with TRBD1. Per germline, CDR1 LNHDA and CDR2 SQIVND (reference sequence). The CDR3 consists of 12 residues. The J segment lost 7 bases and the V segment lost 6 bases, leaving 3 bases of the junction unmatched. DNA for the CDR3: TGTGCCAGTAGGCCACAGGGGCAGCCCCAGCATTTT. It specifies CASRPQGQPQHF. Combining the CDR3 with reference TRBV19 and TRBJ1-5 gives the whole variable domain DGGITQSPKYLFRKEGQNVTLSCEQNLNHDAMYWYRQDPGQGLRLIYYSQIVNDFQKGDIAEGYSVSREKKESFPLTVTSAQKNPTAFYLCASRPQGQPQHFGDGTRLSIL.

This sequence joins TRBV4-1 and TRBJ2-5; maybe TRBD2 (5 bases). Per germline, CDR1 MGHRA and CDR2 YSYEKL. This CDR3 has 13 residues. Trimming shortened V by 0 bases and J by 10 bases, and 12 bases separated the two germline ends. The CDR3 bases are TGCGCCAGCAGCCAAGAGGGGTACGGGGTCCAGTACTTC. It specifies CASSQEGYGVQYF.

The chain employs TRBV5-4 and TRBJ2-6, with D tentatively TRBD1 (6 bases). Between the trimmed V and J ends, which lost 0 bases and 4 bases, there was a span of 14 bases. Per germline, CDR1 SGHNT and CDR2 YYREEE (reference sequence). The CDR3 has 17 amino acids. The CDR3 sequence: CASSLGGPPGGANVLTF. CDR3 in DNA: TGTGCCAGCAGCTTGGGGGGGCCGCCGGGAGGGGCCAACGTCCTGACTTTC.

The chain uses TRBV7-2 and TRBJ2-3; possibly TRBD1 for D (7 bases). The V gene lost 0 bases and the J gene lost 8 bases, with 18 bases spanning the gap. CDR1 and CDR2 (germline): SGHTA, FQGNSA. This CDR3 comprises 16 residues. The CDR3 DNA reads as TGTGCCAGCAGCTTAGCTCCGGGACAGCGGGCCGGTACGCAGTATTTT. It translates to CASSLAPGQRAGTQYF.

The CDR3 sequence: CASSLWVTGAQYF. The CDR3 nucleotides read TGTGCCAGCAGTTTATGGGTAACGGGGGCCCAGTACTTC. The V gene is TRBV27, the J gene TRBJ2-5; perhaps TRBD2 as D (6 bases). The CDR3 loop spans 13 amino acids. From germline, CDR1 is MNHEY and CDR2 SMNVEV (reference sequence). V lost 1 base to trimming and J lost 9 bases, with 12 bases between them.

The chain carries TRBV28 and TRBJ1-1; perhaps TRBD1 as D (6 bases). V dropped 3 bases and J dropped 6 bases, with 17 bases sitting between them. Germline lookup yields CDR1 MDHEN and CDR2 SYDVKM. The CDR3 contains 15 residues. CDR3 region: CASSFWGGGSPEAFF. In DNA form, the CDR3 reads TGTGCCAGCAGTTTCTGGGGAGGGGGTTCCCCTGAAGCTTTCTTT.

This clone came up a few times. The V and J genes are TRBV7-2 and TRBJ2-7; a possible D gene is TRBD2 (7 bases). CDR1 is SGHTA and CDR2 is FQGNSA in the germline V gene. Trimming stripped 6 bases from V and 0 bases from J, with 15 bases between. The CDR3 contains 15 residues. CDR3 sequence: CASSRGGGSSYEQYF. CDR3 bases: TGTGCCAGCAGTCGTGGGGGCGGGAGCTCCTACGAGCAGTACTTC.